Many counts were recorded for the clone carrying this TCR beta chain. Its antigen is unidentified. This sample was included in a study of metastatic and nonmetastatic thyroid tumors. For the study at large: A comparison of repertoires was made across blood and tumor or nodule tissue from malignant and benign thyroid patients.

Per the original methods: Between-group CDR3 differences, defined by clinicopathological status, yielded a distant-metastasis classifier for papillary thyroid cancer. With MiXCR, TCRdb reprocessed the PCR reads. TCRdb assigned the V and J calls; the authors' analysis was not used. The sample contains about 35,000 clones, roughly a sixth of which appear only once. Every patient was untreated before thyroid surgery. Whole-study results and caveats: Significantly higher TCR beta diversity was reportedly seen in malignant thyroid tumors than benign nodules, in blood and tumor.

Trimming took off 3 bases at V and 6 bases at J, with 14 bases between the two ends. CDR3 length: 14 amino acids. Per germline, CDR1 SGHVS and CDR2 FQNEAQ. The gene calls are TRBV7-8 and TRBJ2-5; D is perhaps TRBD2 (5 bases). The source is a male donor with papillary thyroid cancer or a benign thyroid nodule (not recorded which). Some clones in this sample may be carry-over from other donors' samples. Specimen: blood. The CDR3 bases are TGTGCCAGCAGCTTCTCGGGGTTTGAGAAGACCCAGTACTTC. It specifies CASSFSGFEKTQYF.